This TCR beta chain was identified in a study of Graves' ophthalmopathy and Graves' hyperthyroidism. Points from the study as a whole: It was with approximately 70% sensitivity and about 72% specificity that the model predicted ophthalmopathy progression. Detection in blood was also observed for most expanded thyroid clonotypes above 0.001 frequency.

Ten or more counts support this clonotype. Its target is not known. V was cut by 6 bases and J by 10 bases, with 19 bases left in between. CDR3 length: 14 residues. TCR beta CDR3 regions were amplified from RNA transcripts. Amplification began with first-round RT-PCR using HTBI primers, then second-round multiplex PCR was performed. TCRdb re-analysed the multiplex PCR reads in MiXCR, keeping a single row per CDR3 protein. The sample holds about 420,000 distinct CDR3 sequences, roughly 21% seen once. The receptor's source is a woman between 18 and 29 years old with stable Graves' hyperthyroidism. The sequenced material came from peripheral blood. The chain recombines TRBV12-3 or TRBV12-4 with TRBJ1-5; possible D gene TRBD1, 6 bases. The CDR3 sequence: CASRTSGAITPQHF. The CDR3 nucleotides are TGTGCCAGCAGGACCTCAGGGGCAATCACACCCCAGCATTTT.